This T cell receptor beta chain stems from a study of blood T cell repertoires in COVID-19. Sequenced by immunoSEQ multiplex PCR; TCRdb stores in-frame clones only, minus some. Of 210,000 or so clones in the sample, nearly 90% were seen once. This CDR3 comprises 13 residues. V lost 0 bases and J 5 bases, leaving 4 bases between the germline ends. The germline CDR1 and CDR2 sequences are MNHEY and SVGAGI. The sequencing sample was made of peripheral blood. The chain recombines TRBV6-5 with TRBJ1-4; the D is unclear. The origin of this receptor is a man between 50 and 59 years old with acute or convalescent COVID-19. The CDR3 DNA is TGTGCCAGCAGTTACTCGGCAAATGAAAAACTGTTTTTT. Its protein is CASSYSANEKLFF.